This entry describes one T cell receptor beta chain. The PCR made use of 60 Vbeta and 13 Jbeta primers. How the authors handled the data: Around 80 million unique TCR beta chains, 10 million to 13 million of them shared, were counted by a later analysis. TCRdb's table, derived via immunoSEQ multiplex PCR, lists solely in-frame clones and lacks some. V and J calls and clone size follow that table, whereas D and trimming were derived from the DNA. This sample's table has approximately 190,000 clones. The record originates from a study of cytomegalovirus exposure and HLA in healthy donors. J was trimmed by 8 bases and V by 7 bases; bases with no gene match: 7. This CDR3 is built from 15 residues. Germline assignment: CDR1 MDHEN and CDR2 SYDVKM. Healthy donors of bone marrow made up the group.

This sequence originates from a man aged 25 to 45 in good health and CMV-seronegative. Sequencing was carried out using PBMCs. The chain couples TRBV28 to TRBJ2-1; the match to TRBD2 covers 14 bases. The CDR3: CASTPRTSGRYEQFF. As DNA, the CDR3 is TGTGCCAGCACCCCTCGGACTAGCGGGAGGTATGAGCAGTTCTTC.